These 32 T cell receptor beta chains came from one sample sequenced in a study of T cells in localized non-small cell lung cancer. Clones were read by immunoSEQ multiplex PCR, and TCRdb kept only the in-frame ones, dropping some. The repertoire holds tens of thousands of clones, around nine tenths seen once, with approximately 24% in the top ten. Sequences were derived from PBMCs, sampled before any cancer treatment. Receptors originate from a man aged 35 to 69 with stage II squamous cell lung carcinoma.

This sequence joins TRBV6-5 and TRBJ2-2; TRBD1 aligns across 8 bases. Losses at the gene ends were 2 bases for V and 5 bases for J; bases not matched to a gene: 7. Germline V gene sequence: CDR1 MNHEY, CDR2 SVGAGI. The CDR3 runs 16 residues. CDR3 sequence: CASSYNTGGRTGELFF. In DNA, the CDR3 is TGTGCCAGCAGTTACAATACAGGGGGACGAACCGGGGAGCTGTTTTTT.

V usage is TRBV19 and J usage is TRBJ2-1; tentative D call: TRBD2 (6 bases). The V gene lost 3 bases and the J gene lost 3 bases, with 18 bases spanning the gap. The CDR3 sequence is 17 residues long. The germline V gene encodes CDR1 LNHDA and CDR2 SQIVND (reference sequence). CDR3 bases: TGTGCCAGTAGTATTACAGGCGGGACCCCCCTCTACAATGAGCAGTTCTTC. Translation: CASSITGGTPLYNEQFF.

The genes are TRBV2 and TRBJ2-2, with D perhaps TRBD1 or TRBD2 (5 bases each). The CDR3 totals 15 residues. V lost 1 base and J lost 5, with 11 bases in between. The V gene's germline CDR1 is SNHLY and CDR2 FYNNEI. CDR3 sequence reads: CASSEVEEGTGELFF. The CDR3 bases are TGTGCCAGCAGTGAAGTAGAAGAGGGGACCGGGGAGCTGTTTTTT.

The CDR3 sequence: CASKAAGDVQYF. The CDR3 region has the DNA TGCGCCAGCAAGGCCGCGGGGGATGTGCAGTATTTT. The chain links TRBV10-2 to TRBJ2-3; 7 nucleotides align to TRBD2. Trimming took 7 bases from V and 11 from J; bases not matched to a gene: 9. Germline CDR1 and CDR2: WSHSY and SAAADI. The CDR3 has 12 residues.

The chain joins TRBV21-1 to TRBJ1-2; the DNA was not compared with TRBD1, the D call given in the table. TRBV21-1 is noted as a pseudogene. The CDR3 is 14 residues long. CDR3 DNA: TGTGCCAGGGTAAACAGGGGGTTTATCTATGGCTACACCTTC. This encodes CARVNRGFIYGYTF.

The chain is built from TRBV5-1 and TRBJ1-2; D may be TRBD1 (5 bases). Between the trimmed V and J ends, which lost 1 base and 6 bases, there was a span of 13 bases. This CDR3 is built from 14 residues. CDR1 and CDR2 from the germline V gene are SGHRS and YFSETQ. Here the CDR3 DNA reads TGCGCCAGCAGCTTGCAGGGAGGGATTAATGGCTACACCTTC. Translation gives CASSLQGGINGYTF.

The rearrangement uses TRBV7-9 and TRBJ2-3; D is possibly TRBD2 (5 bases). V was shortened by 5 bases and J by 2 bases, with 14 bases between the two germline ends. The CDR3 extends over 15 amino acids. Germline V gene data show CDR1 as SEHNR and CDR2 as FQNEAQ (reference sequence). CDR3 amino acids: CASSLGLSDTDTQYF. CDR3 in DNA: TGTGCCAGCAGCCTAGGGCTTAGCGACACAGATACGCAGTATTTT.

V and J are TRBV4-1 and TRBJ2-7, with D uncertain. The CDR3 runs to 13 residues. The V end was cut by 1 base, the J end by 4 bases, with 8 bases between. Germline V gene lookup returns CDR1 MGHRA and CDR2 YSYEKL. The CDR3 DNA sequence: TGCGCCAGCAGCCAAGCTTTGGAATACGAGCAGTACTTC. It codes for CASSQALEYEQYF.

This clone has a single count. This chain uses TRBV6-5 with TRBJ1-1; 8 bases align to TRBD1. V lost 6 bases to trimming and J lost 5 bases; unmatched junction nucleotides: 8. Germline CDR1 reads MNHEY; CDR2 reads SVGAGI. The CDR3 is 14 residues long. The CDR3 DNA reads TGTGCCAGCAGGGGAACAGGGGGTAAAACTGAAGCTTTCTTT. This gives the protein CASRGTGGKTEAFF.

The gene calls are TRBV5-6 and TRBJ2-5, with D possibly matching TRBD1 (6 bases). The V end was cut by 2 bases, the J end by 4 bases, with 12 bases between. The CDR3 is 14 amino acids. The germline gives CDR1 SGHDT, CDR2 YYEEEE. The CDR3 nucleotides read TGTGCCAGCAGCTTAGGTGCAGGGGTAGAGACCCAGTACTTC. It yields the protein CASSLGAGVETQYF. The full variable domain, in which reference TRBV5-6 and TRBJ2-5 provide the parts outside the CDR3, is DAGVTQSPTHLIKTRGQQVTLRCSPKSGHDTVSWYQQALGQGPQFIFQYYEEEERQRGNFPDRFSGHQFPNYSSELNVNALLLGDSALYLCASSLGAGVETQYFGPGTRLLVL.

CDR3 sequence: CASRPTLAGVTYF. Here the CDR3 DNA reads TGTGCCAGCAGACCGACTCTAGCGGGAGTGACGTACTTC. V usage is TRBV6-6 and J usage is TRBJ2-7, with 10 bases matching TRBD2. J gave up 12 bases and V 6 bases, and 11 bases lay outside the gene matches. The CDR3 is made up of 13 amino acids. From germline, CDR1 is MNHNY and CDR2 SVGAGI (reference sequence).

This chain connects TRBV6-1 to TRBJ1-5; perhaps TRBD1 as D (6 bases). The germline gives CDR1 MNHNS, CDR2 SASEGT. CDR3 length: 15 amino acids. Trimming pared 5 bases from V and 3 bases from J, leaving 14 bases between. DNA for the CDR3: TGTGCCAGCAGTAAGGGGGGGGCATCCAATCAGCCCCAGCATTTT. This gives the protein CASSKGGASNQPQHF.

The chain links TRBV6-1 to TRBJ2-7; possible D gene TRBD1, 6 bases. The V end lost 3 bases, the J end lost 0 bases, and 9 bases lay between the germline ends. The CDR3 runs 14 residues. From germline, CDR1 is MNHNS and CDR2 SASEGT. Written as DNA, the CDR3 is TGTGCCAGCAGTGACAGGGGTCTCTCCTACGAGCAGTACTTC. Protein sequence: CASSDRGLSYEQYF.

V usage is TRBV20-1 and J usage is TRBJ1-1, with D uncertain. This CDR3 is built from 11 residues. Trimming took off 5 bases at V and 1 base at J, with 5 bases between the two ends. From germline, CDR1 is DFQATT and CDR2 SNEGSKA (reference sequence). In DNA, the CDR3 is TGCAGTGCTGCGCGGAACACTGAAGCTTTCTTT. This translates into CSAARNTEAFF.

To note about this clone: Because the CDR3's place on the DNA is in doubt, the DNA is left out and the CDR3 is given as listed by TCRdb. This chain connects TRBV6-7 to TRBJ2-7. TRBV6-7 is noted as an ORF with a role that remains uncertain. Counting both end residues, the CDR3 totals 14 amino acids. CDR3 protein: CASTFGPGFGEQYF.

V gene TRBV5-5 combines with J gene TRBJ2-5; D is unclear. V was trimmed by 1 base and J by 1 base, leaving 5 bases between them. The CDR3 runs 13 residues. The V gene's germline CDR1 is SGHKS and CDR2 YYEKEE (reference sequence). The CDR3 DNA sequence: TGTGCCAGCAGCTTGCAGATCCAAGAGACCCAGTACTTC. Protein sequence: CASSLQIQETQYF.

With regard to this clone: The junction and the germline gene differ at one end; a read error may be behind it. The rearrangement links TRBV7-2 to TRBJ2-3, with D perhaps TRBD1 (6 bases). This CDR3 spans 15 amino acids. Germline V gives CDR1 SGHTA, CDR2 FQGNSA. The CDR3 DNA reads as TGTGCCAACAGCTTACAGGGAATGGACACAGATACGCAGTATTTT. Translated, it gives CANSLQGMDTDTQYF.

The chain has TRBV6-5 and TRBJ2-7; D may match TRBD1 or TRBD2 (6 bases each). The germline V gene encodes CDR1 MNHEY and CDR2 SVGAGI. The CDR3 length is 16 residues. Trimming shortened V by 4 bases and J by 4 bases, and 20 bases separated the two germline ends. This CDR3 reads CASSLLAGVVGYEQYF. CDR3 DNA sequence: TGTGCCAGCAGTTTACTAGCAGGGGTCGTAGGATACGAGCAGTACTTC.

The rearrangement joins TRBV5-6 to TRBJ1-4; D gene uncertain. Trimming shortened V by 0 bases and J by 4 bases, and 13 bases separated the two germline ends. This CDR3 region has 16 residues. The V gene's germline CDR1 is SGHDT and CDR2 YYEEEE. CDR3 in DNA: TGTGCCAGCAGCTTGGGGACCCGACGGCATAATGAAAAACTGTTTTTT. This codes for CASSLGTRRHNEKLFF.

This CDR3 reads CASGETGGETEAFF. The DNA of the CDR3 is TGCGCCAGCGGCGAGACAGGGGGAGAGACTGAAGCTTTCTTT. This chain links TRBV5-1 with TRBJ1-1; 9 nucleotides line up with TRBD1. Germline V lookup: CDR1 SGHRS, CDR2 YFSETQ. Losses at the gene ends were 7 bases for V and 5 bases for J; bases not matched to a gene: 9. The CDR3 sequence is 14 residues long.

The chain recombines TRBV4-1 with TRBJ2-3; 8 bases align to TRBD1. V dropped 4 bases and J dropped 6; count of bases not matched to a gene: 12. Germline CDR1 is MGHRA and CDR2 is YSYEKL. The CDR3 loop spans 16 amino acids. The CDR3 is CASSPLGTGVEDTQYF. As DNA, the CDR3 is TGCGCCAGCAGCCCGCTGGGGACAGGAGTAGAGGATACGCAGTATTTT.

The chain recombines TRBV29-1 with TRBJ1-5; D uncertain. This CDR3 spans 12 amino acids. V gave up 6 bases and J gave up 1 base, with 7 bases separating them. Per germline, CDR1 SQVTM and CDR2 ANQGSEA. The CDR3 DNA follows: TGCAGCGTAAAGGAGAGCAATCAGCCCCAGCATTTT. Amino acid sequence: CSVKESNQPQHF.

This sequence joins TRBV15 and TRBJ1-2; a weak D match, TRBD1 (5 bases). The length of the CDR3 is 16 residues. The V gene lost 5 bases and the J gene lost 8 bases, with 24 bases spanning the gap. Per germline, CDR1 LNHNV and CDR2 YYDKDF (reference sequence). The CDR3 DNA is TGTGCCACCAGCGGCGCCCCCGGGACTCTCCCAGGCGGCTACACCTTC. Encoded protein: CATSGAPGTLPGGYTF.

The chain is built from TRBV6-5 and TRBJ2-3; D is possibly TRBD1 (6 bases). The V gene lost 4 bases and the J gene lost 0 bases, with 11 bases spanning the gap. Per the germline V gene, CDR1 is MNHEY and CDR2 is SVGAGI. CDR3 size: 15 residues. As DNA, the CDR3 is TGTGCCAGCAGTTCAGCGCAGGGGAGCACAGATACGCAGTATTTT. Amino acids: CASSSAQGSTDTQYF.

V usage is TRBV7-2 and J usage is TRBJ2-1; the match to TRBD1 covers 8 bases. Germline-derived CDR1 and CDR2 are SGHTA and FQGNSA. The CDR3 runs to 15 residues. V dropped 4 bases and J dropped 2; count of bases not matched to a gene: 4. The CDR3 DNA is TGTGCCAGCAGCTCCAGGGGGCGTCCCTACAATGAGCAGTTCTTC. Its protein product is CASSSRGRPYNEQFF. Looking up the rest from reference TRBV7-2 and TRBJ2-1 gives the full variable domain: GAGVSQSPSNKVTEKGKDVELRCDPISGHTALYWYRQSLGQGLEFLIYFQGNSAPDKSGLPSDRFSAERTGGSVSTLTIQRTQQEDSAVYLCASSSRGRPYNEQFFGPGTRLTVL.

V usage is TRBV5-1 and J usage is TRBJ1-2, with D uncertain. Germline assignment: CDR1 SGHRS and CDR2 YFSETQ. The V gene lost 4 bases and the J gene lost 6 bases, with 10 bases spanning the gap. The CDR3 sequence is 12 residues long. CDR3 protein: CASSPGRDGYTF. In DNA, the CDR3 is TGCGCCAGCAGCCCGGGGAGGGATGGCTACACCTTC.

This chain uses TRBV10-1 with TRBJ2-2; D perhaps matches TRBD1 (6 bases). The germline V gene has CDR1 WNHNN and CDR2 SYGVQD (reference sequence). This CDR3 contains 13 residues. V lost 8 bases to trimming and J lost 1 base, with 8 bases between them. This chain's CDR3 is CASQTGNTGELFF. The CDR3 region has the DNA TGCGCCAGCCAGACAGGGAACACCGGGGAGCTGTTTTTT.

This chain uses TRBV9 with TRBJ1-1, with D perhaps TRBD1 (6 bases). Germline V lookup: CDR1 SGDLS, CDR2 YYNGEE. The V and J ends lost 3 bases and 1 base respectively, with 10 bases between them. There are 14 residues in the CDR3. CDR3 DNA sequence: TGTGCCAGCAGCGAGACAGGAACGAACACTGAAGCTTTCTTT. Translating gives CASSETGTNTEAFF.

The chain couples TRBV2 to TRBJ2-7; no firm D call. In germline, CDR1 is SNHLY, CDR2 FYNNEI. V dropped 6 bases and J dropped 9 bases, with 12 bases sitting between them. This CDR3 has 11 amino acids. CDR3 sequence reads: CASRGEGAQYF. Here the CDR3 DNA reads TGTGCCAGCAGAGGAGAAGGTGCGCAGTACTTC.

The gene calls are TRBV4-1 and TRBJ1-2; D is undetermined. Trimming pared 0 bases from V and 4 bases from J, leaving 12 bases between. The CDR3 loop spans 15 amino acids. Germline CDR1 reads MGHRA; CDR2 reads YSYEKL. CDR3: CASSQEGVGLYGYTF. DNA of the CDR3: TGCGCCAGCAGCCAAGAGGGAGTAGGGCTCTATGGCTACACCTTC.

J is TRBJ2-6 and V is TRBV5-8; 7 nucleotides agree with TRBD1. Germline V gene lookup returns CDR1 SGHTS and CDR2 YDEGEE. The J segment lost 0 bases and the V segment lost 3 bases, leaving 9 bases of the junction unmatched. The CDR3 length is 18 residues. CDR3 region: CASSSPGQWNSGANVLTF. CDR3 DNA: TGTGCCAGCAGCTCCCCGGGACAGTGGAACTCTGGGGCCAACGTCCTGACTTTC. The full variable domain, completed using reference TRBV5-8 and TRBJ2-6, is EAGVTQSPTHLIKTRGQQATLRCSPISGHTSVYWYQQALGLGLQFLLWYDEGEERNRGNFPPRFSGRQFPNYSSELNVNALELEDSALYLCASSSPGQWNSGANVLTFGAGSRLTVL.

DNA for the CDR3: TGTGCCAGCAGCCATCGATCACAGGGGATCAAAGCAGATACGCAGTATTTT. Translated, it gives CASSHRSQGIKADTQYF. V usage is TRBV7-9 and J usage is TRBJ2-3; 7 nucleotides align to TRBD1. CDR1 SEHNR and CDR2 FQNEAQ come from the germline V gene (reference sequence). This CDR3 is 17 amino acids long. Trimming removed 5 bases from V and 4 bases from J; junction bases left unmatched: 15.